Presented here are 21 T cell receptor beta chains from one specimen sequenced in a study of blood T cell repertoires in COVID-19. Only in-frame clones appear in the TCRdb table, and some are missing; sequencing was by immunoSEQ multiplex PCR. In the table there are 130,000 to 150,000 clones, under 85% of which are singletons. Sequenced sample: peripheral blood. The receptors come from a man in his fifties or sixties with active or convalescent COVID-19.

This clone showed up just once. The J gene is TRBJ2-1, the V gene TRBV6-5; D might be TRBD2 (5 bases). The germline V and J ends were trimmed by 6 bases and 8 bases, with 20 bases remaining between them. The CDR3 sequence is 15 residues long. The V gene's germline CDR1 is MNHEY and CDR2 SVGAGI. The CDR3 DNA is TGTGCCAGCAGCGCCCGGGGAGAACCCGGGGATGAGCAGTTCTTC. It is translated as CASSARGEPGDEQFF.

The genes are TRBV29-1 and TRBJ1-2, with a possible D match to TRBD1 (6 bases). Germline V gene lookup returns CDR1 SQVTM and CDR2 ANQGSEA. CDR3 length: 12 amino acids. V was clipped by 7 bases and J by 3 bases, with 12 bases between them. The chain's CDR3 is CSAPGQHYGYTF. DNA of the CDR3: TGCAGCGCTCCGGGACAACACTATGGCTACACCTTC.

This clone was recorded once. The rearrangement links TRBV7-9 to TRBJ1-6; the D is unclear. Trimming removed 5 bases from V and 8 bases from J, with 19 bases in between. This CDR3 is built from 16 residues. Germline V gene lookup returns CDR1 SEHNR and CDR2 FQNEAQ (reference sequence). DNA of the CDR3: TGTGCCAGCAGCCCCGGCGAGGGAGTTTTTCATTCACCCCTCCACTTT. Its protein is CASSPGEGVFHSPLHF.

The chain is built from TRBV14 and TRBJ2-4, with a tentative D call TRBD1 (6 bases). The CDR3 is 16 residues long. The germline V and J ends were trimmed by 0 bases and 2 bases, with 11 bases remaining between them. Germline V CDR1 and CDR2: SGHDN, FVKESK. CDR3 in amino acids: CASSQEQGEPKNIQYF. CDR3 DNA: TGTGCCAGCAGCCAAGAACAGGGAGAACCCAAAAACATTCAGTACTTC.

The V and J genes are TRBV27 and TRBJ1-2, with D unclear. Looked up from germline, CDR1 is MNHEY and CDR2 is SMNVEV (reference sequence). This CDR3 has 11 residues. Trimming removed 8 bases at V and 2 bases at J, with 6 bases between. CDR3 protein: CASGPNYGYTF. DNA of the CDR3: TGTGCCAGCGGGCCCAACTATGGCTACACCTTC.

The chain has TRBV28 and TRBJ1-5; D uncertain. CDR3 length: 15 amino acids. Trimming left V 7 bases short and J 4 bases short, with 17 bases between. The germline gives CDR1 MDHEN, CDR2 SYDVKM. This CDR3 is CASNPRWGANQPQHF. In DNA form, the CDR3 reads TGTGCCAGCAACCCGAGGTGGGGAGCTAATCAGCCCCAGCATTTT. The full variable domain, in which reference TRBV28 and TRBJ1-5 provide the parts outside the CDR3, is DVKVTQSSRYLVKRTGEKVFLECVQDMDHENMFWYRQDPGLGLRLIYFSYDVKMKEKGDIPEGYSVSREKKERFSLILESASTNQTSMYLCASNPRWGANQPQHFGDGTRLSIL.

This chain uses TRBV7-9 with TRBJ2-1, with 9 positions matching TRBD2. The CDR3 is made up of 15 amino acids. CDR1 and CDR2 from the germline V gene are SEHNR and FQNEAQ (reference sequence). V lost 1 base to trimming and J lost 8 bases; unmatched junction nucleotides: 6. This chain's CDR3 is CASSLGVAGVDEQFF. CDR3 bases: TGTGCCAGCAGCTTAGGGGTAGCGGGAGTAGATGAGCAGTTCTTC.

This chain joins TRBV28 and TRBJ2-1, with 10 bases that match TRBD1. The CDR3 is made up of 15 amino acids. Germline CDR1 is MDHEN and CDR2 is SYDVKM. The V and J ends lost 10 bases and 1 base, in that order; junction bases with no gene match: 7. The CDR3 DNA follows: TGTGCCACCCTCGGGACAGGGGAATCCTACAATGAGCAGTTCTTC. Residues: CATLGTGESYNEQFF.

This clone was seen only once. This rearrangement joins TRBV15 to TRBJ1-3; D remains ambiguous. The CDR3 has 15 residues. V lost 0 bases and J 8 bases, leaving 14 bases between the germline ends. Germline values: CDR1 LNHNV, CDR2 YYDKDF (reference sequence). The CDR3 DNA is TGTGCCACCAGCAGAGATAGGAGTTATAGTGACACCATATATTTT. It yields the protein CATSRDRSYSDTIYF.

The rearrangement uses TRBV6-6 and TRBJ2-6; D ambiguous. The CDR3 totals 17 residues. V lost 5 bases and J lost 0, with 14 bases in between. The germline V gene encodes CDR1 MNHNY and CDR2 SVGAGI (reference sequence). In nucleotides, the CDR3 is TGTGCCAGCAGTCTGCCCAGTGTTCCCTCTGGGGCCAACGTCCTGACTTTC. This gives the protein CASSLPSVPSGANVLTF.

This clone was seen only a few times. The chain uses TRBV7-9 and TRBJ1-6; D unclear. The CDR3 is 15 residues long. The germline CDR1 and CDR2 sequences are SEHNR and FQNEAQ (reference sequence). The ends were cut back, 4 bases at V and 7 bases at J, with 14 bases in the middle. The CDR3, as DNA: TGTGCCAGCAGCTCCCAAGGAGGGTGGAATTCACCCCTCCACTTT. Translation gives CASSSQGGWNSPLHF.

The V gene is TRBV12-5, the J gene TRBJ2-3, with 9 bases identical to TRBD2. The trim removed 0 bases at V and 4 bases at J, leaving 8 bases unmatched. Germline V gives CDR1 LGHNT, CDR2 FRNRAP. The CDR3 has 17 amino acids. The CDR3 DNA reads as TGTGCTAGTGGTTTGGTGATGACTAGCGGACGACCAGATACGCAGTATTTT. Protein product: CASGLVMTSGRPDTQYF.

This clone was recorded once. This chain links TRBV9 with TRBJ1-2; 7 nucleotides match TRBD1. This CDR3 is 18 amino acids long. V gave up 3 bases and J gave up 7 bases; unmatched junction bases: 21. The germline V gene has CDR1 SGDLS and CDR2 YYNGEE. CDR3 DNA: TGTGCCAGCAGCGCCCCATCCGGGACAGAACTCGGAAGGGGTGGCTACACCTTC. This gives the protein CASSAPSGTELGRGGYTF. The full variable domain, rest sourced from reference TRBV9 and TRBJ1-2, is DSGVTQTPKHLITATGQRVTLRCSPRSGDLSVYWYQQSLDQGLQFLIQYYNGEERAKGNILERFSAQQFPDLHSELNLSSLELGDSALYFCASSAPSGTELGRGGYTFGSGTRLTVV.

V gene TRBV14 combines with J gene TRBJ2-1; D gene uncertain. V shed 1 base and J shed 1 base, with 5 bases lying between them. The CDR3 length is 14 residues. Germline CDR1 SGHDN, CDR2 FVKESK. Here the CDR3 reads CASSQVYSYNEQFF. CDR3 in DNA: TGTGCCAGCAGCCAAGTGTATTCCTACAATGAGCAGTTCTTC. Combining the CDR3 with reference TRBV14 and TRBJ2-1 gives the whole variable domain EAGVTQFPSHSVIEKGQTVTLRCDPISGHDNLYWYRRVMGKEIKFLLHFVKESKQDESGMPNNRFLAERTGGTYSTLKVQPAELEDSGVYFCASSQVYSYNEQFFGPGTRLTVL.

The V call is TRBV6-2 or TRBV6-3, the J call TRBJ2-1; the D gene is possibly TRBD1 (6 bases). The CDR3 consists of 18 residues. The V end was cut by 4 bases, the J end by 10 bases, with 29 bases between. Germline assignment: CDR1 MNHEY and CDR2 SVGEGT. CDR3 bases: TGTGCCAGCAGTTCGCCGGGCAGGGGAATACTCCCTTACAGAGAGCAGTTCTTC. This codes for CASSSPGRGILPYREQFF.

This clone was counted only a few times. J is TRBJ2-1 and V is TRBV29-1, with 8 positions matching TRBD2. J lost 10 bases, V lost 7 bases, and 18 bases had no gene match. The CDR3 extends over 15 amino acids. Germline V gene data show CDR1 as SQVTM and CDR2 as ANQGSEA. For the CDR3, the DNA is TGCAGCGCTTGGACTAGCTATAAGGAAAAGGGAGAGCAGTTCTTC. Amino acid sequence: CSAWTSYKEKGEQFF.

V is TRBV29-1 and J is TRBJ1-3; no reliable D call. Germline values: CDR1 SQVTM, CDR2 ANQGSEA. Trimming stripped 7 bases from V and 4 bases from J, with 17 bases between. The CDR3 is made up of 14 amino acids. In nucleotides, the CDR3 is TGCAGCGGTATTGAGTCCGGGTCGGGAAACACCATATATTTT. Translated: CSGIESGSGNTIYF.

The CDR3 DNA sequence: TGTGCCAGCAGCCACTTAACAGGGGTAGGCGAGCAGTACTTC. Amino acid sequence: CASSHLTGVGEQYF. The rearrangement uses TRBV7-8 and TRBJ2-7; TRBD1 aligns across 7 bases. The CDR3 covers 14 residues. The germline gives CDR1 SGHVS, CDR2 FQNEAQ. Germline trimming cut 5 bases from V and 6 bases from J; bases unmatched to any gene: 10.

This chain links TRBV11-2 with TRBJ2-7; 9 nucleotides agree with TRBD1. Losses at the gene ends were 5 bases for V and 3 bases for J; bases not matched to a gene: 8. The CDR3 runs 15 residues. Looked up from germline, CDR1 is SGHAT and CDR2 is FQNNGV. The CDR3 region has the DNA TGTGCCAGCAGCGTCAACAGGGGGCGCGGCTACGAGCAGTACTTC. This sequence encodes CASSVNRGRGYEQYF.

The J gene is TRBJ1-3, the V gene TRBV30, with D maybe TRBD1 (6 bases). Trimming took 5 bases from V and 11 from J, leaving 10 bases between them. This CDR3 comprises 10 residues. Per the germline V gene, CDR1 is GTSNPN and CDR2 is SVGIG (reference sequence). CDR3: CAWEQGAIYF. CDR3 nucleotide sequence: TGTGCCTGGGAACAGGGTGCCATATATTTT. Combining the CDR3 with reference TRBV30 and TRBJ1-3 gives the whole variable domain SQTIHQWPATLVQPVGSPLSLECTVEGTSNPNLYWYRQAAGRGLQLLFYSVGIGQISSEVPQNLSASRPQDRQFILSSKKLLLSDSGFYLCAWEQGAIYFGEGSWLTVV.

This clone was detected ten times or more. V gene TRBV15 combines with J gene TRBJ2-3; weak D call: TRBD1 (6 bases). Trimming pared 0 bases from V and 12 bases from J, leaving 16 bases between. Germline V gene lookup returns CDR1 LNHNV and CDR2 YYDKDF (reference sequence). The CDR3 consists of 14 residues. The CDR3 is CATSRDHRDTGQYF. CDR3 DNA: TGTGCCACCAGCAGAGATCACAGGGACACGGGACAGTATTTT.